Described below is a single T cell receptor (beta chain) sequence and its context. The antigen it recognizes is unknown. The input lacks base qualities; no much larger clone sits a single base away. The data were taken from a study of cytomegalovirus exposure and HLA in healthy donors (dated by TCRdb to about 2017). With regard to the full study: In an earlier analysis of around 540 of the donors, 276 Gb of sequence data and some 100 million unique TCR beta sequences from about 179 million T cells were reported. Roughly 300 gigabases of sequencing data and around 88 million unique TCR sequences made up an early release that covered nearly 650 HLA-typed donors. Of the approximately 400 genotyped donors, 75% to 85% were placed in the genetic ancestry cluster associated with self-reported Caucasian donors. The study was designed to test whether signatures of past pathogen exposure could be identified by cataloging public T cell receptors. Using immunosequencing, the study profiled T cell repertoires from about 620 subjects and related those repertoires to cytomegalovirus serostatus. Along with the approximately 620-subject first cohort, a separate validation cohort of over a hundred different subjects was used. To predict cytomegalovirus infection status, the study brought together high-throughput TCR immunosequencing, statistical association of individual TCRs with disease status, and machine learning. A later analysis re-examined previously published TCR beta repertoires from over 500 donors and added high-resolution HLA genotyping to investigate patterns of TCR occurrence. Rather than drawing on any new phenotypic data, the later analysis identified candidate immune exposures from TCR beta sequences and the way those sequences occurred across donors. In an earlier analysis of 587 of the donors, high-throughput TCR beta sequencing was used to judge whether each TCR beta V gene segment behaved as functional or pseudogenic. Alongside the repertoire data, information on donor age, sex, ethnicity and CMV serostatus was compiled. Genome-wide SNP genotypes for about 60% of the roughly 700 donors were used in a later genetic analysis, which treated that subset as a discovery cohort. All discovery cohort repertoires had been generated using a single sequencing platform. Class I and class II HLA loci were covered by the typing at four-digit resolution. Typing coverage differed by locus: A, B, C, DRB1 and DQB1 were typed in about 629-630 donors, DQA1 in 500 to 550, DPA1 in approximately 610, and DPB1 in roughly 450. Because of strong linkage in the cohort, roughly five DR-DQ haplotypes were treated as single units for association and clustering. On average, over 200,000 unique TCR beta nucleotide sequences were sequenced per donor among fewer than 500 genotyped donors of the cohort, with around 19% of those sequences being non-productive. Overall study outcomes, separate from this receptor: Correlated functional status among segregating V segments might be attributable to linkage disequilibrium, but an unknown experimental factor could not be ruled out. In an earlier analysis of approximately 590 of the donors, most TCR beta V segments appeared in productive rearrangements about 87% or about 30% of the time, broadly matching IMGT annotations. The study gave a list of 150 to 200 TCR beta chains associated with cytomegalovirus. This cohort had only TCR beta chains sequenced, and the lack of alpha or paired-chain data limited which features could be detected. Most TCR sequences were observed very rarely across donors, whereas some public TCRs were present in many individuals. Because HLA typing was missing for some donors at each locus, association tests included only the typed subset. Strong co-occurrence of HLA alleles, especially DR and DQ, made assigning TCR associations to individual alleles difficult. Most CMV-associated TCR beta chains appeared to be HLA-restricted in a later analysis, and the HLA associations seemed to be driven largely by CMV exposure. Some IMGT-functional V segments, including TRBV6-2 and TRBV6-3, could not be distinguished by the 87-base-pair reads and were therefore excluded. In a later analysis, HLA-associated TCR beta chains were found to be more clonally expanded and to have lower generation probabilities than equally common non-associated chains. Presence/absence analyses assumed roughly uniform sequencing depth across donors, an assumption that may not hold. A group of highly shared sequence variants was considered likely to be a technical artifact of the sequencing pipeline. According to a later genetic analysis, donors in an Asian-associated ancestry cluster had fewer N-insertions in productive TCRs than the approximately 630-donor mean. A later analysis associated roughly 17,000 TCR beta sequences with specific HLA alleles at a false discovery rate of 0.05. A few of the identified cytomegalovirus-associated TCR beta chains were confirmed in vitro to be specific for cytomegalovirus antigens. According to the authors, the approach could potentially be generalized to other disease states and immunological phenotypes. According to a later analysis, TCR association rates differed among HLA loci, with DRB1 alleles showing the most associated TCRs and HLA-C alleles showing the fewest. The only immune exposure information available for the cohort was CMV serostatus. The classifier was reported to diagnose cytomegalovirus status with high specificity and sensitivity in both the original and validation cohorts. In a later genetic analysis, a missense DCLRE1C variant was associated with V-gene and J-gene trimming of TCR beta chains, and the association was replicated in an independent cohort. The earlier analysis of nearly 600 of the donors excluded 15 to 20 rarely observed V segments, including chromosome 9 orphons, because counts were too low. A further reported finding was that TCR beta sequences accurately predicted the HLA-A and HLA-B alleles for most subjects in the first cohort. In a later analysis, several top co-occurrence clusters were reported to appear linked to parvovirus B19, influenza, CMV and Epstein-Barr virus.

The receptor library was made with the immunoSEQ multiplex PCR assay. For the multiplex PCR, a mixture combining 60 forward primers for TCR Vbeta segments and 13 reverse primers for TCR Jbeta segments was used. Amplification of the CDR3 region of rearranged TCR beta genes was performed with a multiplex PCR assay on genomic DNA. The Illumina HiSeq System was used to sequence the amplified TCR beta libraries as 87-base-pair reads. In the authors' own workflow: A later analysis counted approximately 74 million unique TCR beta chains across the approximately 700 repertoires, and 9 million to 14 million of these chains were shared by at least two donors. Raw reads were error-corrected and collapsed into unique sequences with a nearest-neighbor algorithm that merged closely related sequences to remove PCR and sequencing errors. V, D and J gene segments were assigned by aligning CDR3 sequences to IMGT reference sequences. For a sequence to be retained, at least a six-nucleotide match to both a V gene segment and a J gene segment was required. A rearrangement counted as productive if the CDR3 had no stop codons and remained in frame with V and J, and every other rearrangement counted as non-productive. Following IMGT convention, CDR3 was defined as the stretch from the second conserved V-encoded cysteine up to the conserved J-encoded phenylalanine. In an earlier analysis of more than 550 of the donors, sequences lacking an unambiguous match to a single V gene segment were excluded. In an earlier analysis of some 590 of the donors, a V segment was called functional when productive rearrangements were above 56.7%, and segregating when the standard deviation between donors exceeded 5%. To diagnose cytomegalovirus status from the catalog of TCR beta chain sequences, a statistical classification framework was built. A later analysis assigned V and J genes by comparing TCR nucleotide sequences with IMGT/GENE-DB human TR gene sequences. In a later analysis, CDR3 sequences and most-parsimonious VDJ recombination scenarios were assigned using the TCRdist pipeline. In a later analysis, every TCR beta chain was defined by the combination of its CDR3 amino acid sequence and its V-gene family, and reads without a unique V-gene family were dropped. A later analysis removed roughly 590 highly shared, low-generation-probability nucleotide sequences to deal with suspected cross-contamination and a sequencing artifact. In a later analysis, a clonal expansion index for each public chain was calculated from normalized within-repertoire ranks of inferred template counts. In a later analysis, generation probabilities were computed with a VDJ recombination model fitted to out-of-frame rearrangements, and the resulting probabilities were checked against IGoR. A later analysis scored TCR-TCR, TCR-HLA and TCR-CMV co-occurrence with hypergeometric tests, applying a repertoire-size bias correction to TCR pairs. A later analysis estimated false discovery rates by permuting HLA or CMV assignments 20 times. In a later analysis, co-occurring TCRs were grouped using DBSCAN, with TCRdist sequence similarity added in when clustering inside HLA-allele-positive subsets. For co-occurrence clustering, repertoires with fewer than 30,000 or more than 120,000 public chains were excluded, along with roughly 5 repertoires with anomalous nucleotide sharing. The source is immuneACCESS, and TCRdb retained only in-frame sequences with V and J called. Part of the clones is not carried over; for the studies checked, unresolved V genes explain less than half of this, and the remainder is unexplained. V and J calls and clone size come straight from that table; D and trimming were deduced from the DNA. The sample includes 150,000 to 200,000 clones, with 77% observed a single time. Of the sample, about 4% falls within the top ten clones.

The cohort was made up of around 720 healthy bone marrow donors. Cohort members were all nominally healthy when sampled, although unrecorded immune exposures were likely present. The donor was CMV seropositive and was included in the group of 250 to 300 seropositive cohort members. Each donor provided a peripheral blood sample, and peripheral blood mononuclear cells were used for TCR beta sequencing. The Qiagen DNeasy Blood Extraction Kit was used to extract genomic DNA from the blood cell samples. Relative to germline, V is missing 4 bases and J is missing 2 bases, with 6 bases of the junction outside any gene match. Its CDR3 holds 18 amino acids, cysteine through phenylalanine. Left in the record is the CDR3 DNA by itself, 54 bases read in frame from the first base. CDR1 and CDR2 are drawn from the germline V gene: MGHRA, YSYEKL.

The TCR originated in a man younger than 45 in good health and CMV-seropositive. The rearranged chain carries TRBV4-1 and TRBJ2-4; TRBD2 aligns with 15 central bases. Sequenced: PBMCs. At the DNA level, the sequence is TGCGCCAGCAGCCCGGGACTAGCGGGGGGAGTGACCAAAAACATTCAGTACTTC. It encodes CASSPGLAGGVTKNIQYF.